The 17 T cell receptor beta chains presented below share a single source sample, sequenced in a study of CD8+CD57+ T cells in acquired aplastic anemia. Genomic DNA acted as the template from which TCR beta VDJ combination and CDR3 sequence profiling were carried out. TCRdb processed the reads anew with MiXCR; each CDR3 protein has one entry. The profile shows hundreds of thousands of distinct CDR3 sequences, 65% to 75% of them singletons. Sequencing was done on a sample of sorted CD4+, CD8+, or CD8+CD57+ T cells (not recorded which) from PBMCs. These receptors all come from a human donor in good health, serving as a control.

The chain combines TRBV5-1 with TRBJ1-2; 9 bases align to TRBD1. This CDR3 spans 14 amino acids. The trim removed 9 bases at V and 7 bases at J, leaving 13 bases unmatched. Germline V gene lookup returns CDR1 SGHRS and CDR2 YFSETQ. The CDR3 DNA sequence: TGCGCCACCCGAGCAGGGACAGGGCAGACTGGCTACACCTTC. Residues: CATRAGTGQTGYTF.

To note about this clonotype: This clone may be a read error of a much larger clone one base away. The CDR3 here is CAGSLGGLSQYF. CDR3 sequence (DNA): TGTGCCGGCAGTTTAGGGGGCTTGAGTCAGTACTTC. The gene calls are TRBV12-3 or TRBV12-4 and TRBJ2-4; 7 nucleotides match TRBD1. The CDR3 is made up of 12 amino acids.

CDR3 DNA: TGTGCCAGCAGCGTGGAGAAGGGAGCGACTGAAGCTTTCTTT. This sequence encodes CASSVEKGATEAFF. This chain links TRBV2 with TRBJ1-1; no clear D gene. Per germline, CDR1 SNHLY and CDR2 FYNNEI. The V and J ends lost 6 bases and 5 bases respectively, with 16 bases between them. The CDR3 consists of 14 residues.

The chain recombines TRBV14 with TRBJ1-5; D is perhaps TRBD1 (5 bases). Trimming shortened V by 5 bases and J by 11 bases, and 25 bases separated the two germline ends. The CDR3 runs to 16 residues. Germline lookup yields CDR1 SGHDN and CDR2 FVKESK. The CDR3 coding sequence is TGTGCCAGCAGCGAACGTGGGTGGGACTATGGCTACACCCAGCATTTT. Its translation: CASSERGWDYGYTQHF.

Points on this clonotype: The junction does not match germline at one end; this may be a read error. The V and J genes are TRBV9 and TRBJ1-1, with a tentative D call TRBD1 (6 bases). Germline CDR1 reads SGDLS; CDR2 reads YYNGEE. This CDR3 spans 14 amino acids. The CDR3 loop is CASSVTPGGTDTLF. The CDR3 DNA follows: TGTGCCAGCAGCGTAACCCCGGGGGGCACAGATACTCTCTTT.

This clonotype was recorded a few times. The V and J genes are TRBV2 and TRBJ1-2; no definite D call. CDR1 is SNHLY, CDR2 FYNNEI, per germline. Trimming pared 7 bases from V and 8 bases from J, leaving 20 bases between. This CDR3 comprises 14 residues. The CDR3 nucleotides read TGTGCCAGCAAGCGTCAAGGACTCTCCCTGGGCTACACCTTC. Protein: CASKRQGLSLGYTF.

V usage is TRBV20-1 and J usage is TRBJ1-2; D is ambiguous. The ends were cut back, 5 bases at V and 8 bases at J, with 24 bases in the middle. The CDR3 has 15 amino acids. Germline V gene lookup returns CDR1 DFQATT and CDR2 SNEGSKA (reference sequence). The CDR3 DNA is TGCAGTGCTGGCGGGAAAGAGACCCAGTGGGGAGGCTACACCTTC. Translation: CSAGGKETQWGGYTF.

This sequence joins TRBV7-3 and TRBJ2-3; D possibly corresponds to TRBD2 (5 bases). CDR3 size: 15 residues. Germline CDR1 is SGHTA and CDR2 is FQGTGA. The V gene lost 7 bases and the J gene lost 15 bases, with 29 bases spanning the gap. Written as DNA, the CDR3 is TGTGCCAGCAAGCTGGGCGTCAGAGCGGAAGCTTTGTATTATTTT. It translates to CASKLGVRAEALYYF.

This clonotype was seen a single time. This sequence joins TRBV29-1 and TRBJ2-7; D remains ambiguous. The CDR3 length is 12 residues. V lost 4 bases and J lost 4, with 11 bases in between. The germline V gene has CDR1 SQVTM and CDR2 ANQGSEA. In nucleotides, the CDR3 is TGCAGCGTTGCTAGGGCAGAGTACGAGCAGTACTTC. This encodes CSVARAEYEQYF.

There are many counts of this clonotype. This sequence joins TRBV6-5 and TRBJ2-5; tentatively, D is TRBD1 or TRBD2 (5 bases each). The ends were cut back, 5 bases at V and 1 base at J, with 11 bases in the middle. This CDR3 region has 14 residues. Germline V CDR1 and CDR2: MNHEY, SVGAGI. The DNA of the CDR3 is TGTGCCAGCAGTAACCCCGGGACCCAAGAGACCCAGTACTTC. It yields the protein CASSNPGTQETQYF.

This clonotype was detected a few times. This sequence joins TRBV29-1 and TRBJ1-2; 8 bases are shared with TRBD1. This CDR3 is built from 11 residues. V dropped 4 bases and J dropped 6; count of bases not matched to a gene: 1. Looked up from germline, CDR1 is SQVTM and CDR2 is ANQGSEA. CDR3 in DNA: TGCAGCGTTGCAGGGGGCGATGGCTACACCTTC. It yields the protein CSVAGGDGYTF.

This chain uses TRBV20-1 with TRBJ2-3; 7 bases agree with TRBD1. V shed 7 bases and J 7 bases; nucleotides not matched to a gene: 11. The CDR3 spans 13 residues. From germline, CDR1 is DFQATT and CDR2 SNEGSKA (reference sequence). The CDR3 sequence: CSVARGPENTQYF. CDR3 nucleotides: TGCAGTGTTGCTAGGGGGCCGGAAAATACGCAGTATTTT.

For this clonotype: One junction end disagrees with the germline gene, perhaps due to a read error. This chain joins TRBV9 and TRBJ2-3, with 8 bases fitting TRBD2. This CDR3 comprises 15 residues. Per the germline V gene, CDR1 is SGDLS and CDR2 is YYNGEE. CDR3: CASSLHAGGAETQYF. The CDR3 nucleotides read TGCGCCAGCAGCCTACATGCGGGGGGTGCAGAGACGCAGTATTTT.

CDR3: CASSVGVDYTQTF. CDR3 DNA sequence: TGTGCCAGCAGCGTGGGAGTAGACTATACCCAGACCTTC. J is TRBJ1-2 and V is TRBV7-9; D is ambiguous. Germline V gene sequence: CDR1 SEHNR, CDR2 FQNEAQ (reference sequence). The CDR3 extends over 13 amino acids. V was pared by 5 bases and J by 14 bases, with 21 bases between. Drawing the rest from reference TRBV7-9 and TRBJ1-2, the complete variable domain is DTGVSQNPRHKITKRGQNVTFRCDPISEHNRLYWYRQTLGQGPEFLTYFQNEAQLEKSRLLSDRFSAERPKGSFSTLEIQRTEQGDSAMYLCASSVGVDYTQTFGSGTRLTVV.

A word on this clonotype: Since no conserved phenylalanine or tryptophan closes the CDR3, a read error is the likely cause. The limits of the CDR3 on the DNA are not certain, so only TCRdb's listed CDR3 is given. The rearrangement uses TRBV7-7 and TRBJ2-3; the table gives TRBD1 as D, unverified against the DNA. 13 amino acids form the CDR3, both terminal residues included. The germline CDR1 and CDR2 sequences are SSHAT and FNYEAQ (reference sequence). CDR3 protein: CASSPRSGDRTEA.

This clonotype was counted only a few times. The rearrangement joins TRBV6-6 to TRBJ2-3, with D perhaps matching TRBD2 (6 bases). Germline V CDR1 and CDR2: MNHNY, SVGAGI (reference sequence). The CDR3 extends over 18 amino acids. V was pared by 0 bases and J by 2 bases, with 18 bases between. DNA for the CDR3: TGTGCCAGCAGTTACTCGAGTTTTGGCGGGGCCGCCACAGATACGCAGTATTTT. Protein sequence: CASSYSSFGGAATDTQYF.

This clonotype was seen many times. For the CDR3, the DNA is TGCAGTGCTAGTAGCCTAGCCAAAAACATTCAGTACTTC. Translation: CSASSLAKNIQYF. This chain connects TRBV20-1 to TRBJ2-4; D is ambiguous. Germline values: CDR1 DFQATT, CDR2 SNEGSKA (reference sequence). Trimming removed 3 bases from V and 0 bases from J, with 6 bases in between. The CDR3 is made up of 13 amino acids.